Shown below are 23 T cell receptor beta chains from a single sample sequenced in a study of low-dose radiotherapy and immunotherapy resistance in tumors. Alpha- and beta-chain coverage of first-strand cDNA came from TRAV- and TRBV-specific primers. A roughly 19-cycle PCR with a constant-region primer and V-primer adapter amplified TCRs. TCRdb re-called the reads through MiXCR, storing one row per CDR3 protein. The data contain 12,000 to 15,000 distinct CDR3 sequences, roughly half of them singletons. These receptors were obtained from a human donor with advanced metastatic prostate, ovarian, gallbladder or colorectal cancer (not recorded which). This table probably holds off-target reads from a library built for another chain.

This clonotype was detected a few times. V usage is TRBV14 and J usage is TRBJ1-2; a weak D match, TRBD1 (6 bases). The CDR3 is 11 amino acids. CDR1 SGHDN and CDR2 FVKESK come from the germline V gene. The V gene lost 9 bases and the J gene lost 4 bases, with 9 bases spanning the gap. In DNA form, the CDR3 reads TGTGCCAGGTTGGACAGCTATGGCTACACCTTC. It encodes CARLDSYGYTF. The full variable domain, rest sourced from reference TRBV14 and TRBJ1-2, is EAGVTQFPSHSVIEKGQTVTLRCDPISGHDNLYWYRRVMGKEIKFLLHFVKESKQDESGMPNNRFLAERTGGTYSTLKVQPAELEDSGVYFCARLDSYGYTFGSGTRLTVV.

This clonotype ranks as medium-sized. The genes are TRBV9 and TRBJ2-3, with TRBD1 identical over 7 bases. Germline V gives CDR1 SGDLS, CDR2 YYNGEE. V trimming: 3 bases; J trimming: 5 bases; junction bases outside the gene matches: 6. This CDR3 spans 14 amino acids. DNA for the CDR3: TGTGCCAGCAGCGGAACAGGGGACCGAGATACGCAGTATTTT. Amino acid sequence: CASSGTGDRDTQYF.

This clonotype was counted only a few times. V usage is TRBV6-1 and J usage is TRBJ2-1; 11 bases agree with TRBD2. Germline assignment: CDR1 MNHNS and CDR2 SASEGT. With 6 bases clipped from V and 9 bases from J, the junction kept 10 bases outside the gene matches. The length of the CDR3 is 15 residues. The CDR3 is CASRAGSGRAPEQFF. The DNA for the CDR3 is TGTGCCAGCAGGGCCGGTAGCGGGAGGGCCCCTGAGCAGTTCTTC.

This clonotype was observed a handful of times. The rearrangement joins TRBV30 to TRBJ2-7, with D uncertain. Germline values: CDR1 GTSNPN, CDR2 SVGIG (reference sequence). The CDR3 contains 12 residues. The V end lost 0 bases, the J end lost 3 bases, and 6 bases lay between the germline ends. The CDR3 loop is CAWSVTGYEQYF. CDR3 sequence (DNA): TGTGCCTGGAGTGTTACGGGCTACGAGCAGTACTTC. Full variable domain (missing parts from reference TRBV30 and TRBJ2-7): SQTIHQWPATLVQPVGSPLSLECTVEGTSNPNLYWYRQAAGRGLQLLFYSVGIGQISSEVPQNLSASRPQDRQFILSSKKLLLSDSGFYLCAWSVTGYEQYFGPGTRLTVT.

The chain is built from TRBV28 and TRBJ1-6; D unclear. The CDR3 consists of 15 residues. CDR1 is MDHEN, CDR2 SYDVKM, per germline. Trimming took 2 bases from V and 0 from J, leaving 5 bases between them. This CDR3 is CASSLQSSYNSPLHF. For the CDR3, the DNA is TGTGCCAGCAGTTTACAGAGCTCCTATAATTCACCCCTCCACTTT.

The chain is built from TRBV13 and TRBJ2-7, with D possibly being TRBD2 (6 bases). The germline gives CDR1 PRHDT, CDR2 FYEKMQ (reference sequence). Trimming stripped 5 bases from V and 2 bases from J, with 19 bases between. The CDR3 runs 16 residues. CDR3 sequence (DNA): TGTGCCAGCAGCCCTAGCCCGGGGCGGGGACCCTACGAGCAGTACTTC. Amino acids: CASSPSPGRGPYEQYF.

This clonotype was picked up a small number of times. This sequence joins TRBV12-3 or TRBV12-4 and TRBJ1-5, with a tentative D call TRBD1 (5 bases). The CDR3 loop spans 14 amino acids. V was trimmed by 3 bases and J by 2 bases, leaving 8 bases between them. The CDR3 region has the DNA TGTGCCAGCAGTTTCCAGGGAGGCAATCAGCCCCAGCATTTT. Translated: CASSFQGGNQPQHF.

The rearrangement joins TRBV7-6 to TRBJ1-1, with D unclear. V shed 2 bases and J shed 1 base, with 5 bases lying between them. The CDR3 has 13 amino acids. CDR1 is SGHVS and CDR2 is FNYEAQ in the germline V gene. In DNA, the CDR3 is TGTGCCAGCAGCTTACAGGAGAACACTGAAGCTTTCTTT. Translation gives CASSLQENTEAFF. The complete variable domain, with remaining parts taken from reference TRBV7-6 and TRBJ1-1, reads GAGVSQSPRYKVTKRGQDVALRCDPISGHVSLYWYRQALGQGPEFLTYFNYEAQQDKSGLPNDRFSAERPEGSISTLTIQRTEQRDSAMYRCASSLQENTEAFFGQGTRLTVV.

This rearrangement joins TRBV21-1 to TRBJ2-1. TRBV21-1 is shown as a pseudogene. The CDR3 totals 14 residues. CDR3 region: CASSCIGSYNEQFF. CDR3 nucleotides: TGTGCCAGCAGCTGCATAGGGTCCTACAATGAGCAGTTCTTC.

The chain carries TRBV28 and TRBJ2-7; weak D call: TRBD2 (5 bases). V was shortened by 10 bases and J by 1 base, with 11 bases between the two germline ends. Germline CDR1 MDHEN, CDR2 SYDVKM. This CDR3 is built from 12 residues. In DNA, the CDR3 is TGTGCCACCACTAGTGGGTCCTACGAGCAGTACTTC. Its translation is CATTSGSYEQYF.

The chain links TRBV7-9 to TRBJ2-6; no clear D. The CDR3 runs to 14 residues. The V and J ends lost 5 bases and 2 bases respectively, with 7 bases between them. CDR1 SEHNR and CDR2 FQNEAQ come from the germline V gene (reference sequence). The CDR3 DNA reads as TGTGCCAGCAGCCCGGGCACTGGGGCCAACGTCCTGACTTTC. Its protein is CASSPGTGANVLTF.

The genes are TRBV4-1 and TRBJ1-4; D not resolved. Germline CDR1 and CDR2: MGHRA and YSYEKL. The V and J ends lost 0 bases and 3 bases respectively, with 11 bases between them. The CDR3 length is 16 residues. CDR3 DNA: TGCGCCAGCAGCCAAGATCCCCAGCCCTCTAATGAAAAACTGTTTTTT. Translating gives CASSQDPQPSNEKLFF.

This clonotype has only a few counts. The rearrangement joins TRBV5-1 to TRBJ1-3; D is unresolved. Germline V gene data show CDR1 as SGHRS and CDR2 as YFSETQ. V was trimmed by 1 base and J by 0 bases, leaving 8 bases between them. The CDR3 contains 15 residues. In DNA, the CDR3 is TGCGCCAGCAGCTTGACGGGAGGCTCTGGAAACACCATATATTTT. This encodes CASSLTGGSGNTIYF.

This sequence joins TRBV13 and TRBJ1-1; perhaps TRBD1 as D (6 bases). Germline V gives CDR1 PRHDT, CDR2 FYEKMQ (reference sequence). The CDR3 is made up of 13 amino acids. Trimming stripped 1 base from V and 4 bases from J, with 7 bases between. CDR3 protein: CASSLEGGTEAFF. CDR3 nucleotides: TGTGCCAGCAGCTTAGAAGGGGGCACTGAAGCTTTCTTT. The full variable domain, its missing parts supplied by reference TRBV13 and TRBJ1-1, is AAGVIQSPRHLIKEKRETATLKCYPIPRHDTVYWYQQGPGQDPQFLISFYEKMQSDKGSIPDRFSAQQFSDYHSELNMSSLELGDSALYFCASSLEGGTEAFFGQGTRLTVV.

This clonotype came up a few times. The V gene is TRBV18, the J gene TRBJ2-1; 9 bases match TRBD2. J was trimmed by 4 bases and V by 5 bases; bases with no gene match: 9. Germline CDR1 reads KGHSH; CDR2 reads LQKENI. The CDR3 totals 16 residues. CDR3: CASSKWASGNYNEQFF. In nucleotides, the CDR3 is TGTGCCAGCTCAAAGTGGGCTAGCGGGAATTACAATGAGCAGTTCTTC.

Note on this clonotype: The junction does not match germline at one end; this may be a read error. The chain links TRBV30 to TRBJ2-3; the D gene is possibly TRBD2 (6 bases). This CDR3 has 14 amino acids. In germline, CDR1 is GTSNPN, CDR2 SVGIG (reference sequence). The CDR3 sequence: CAWSVPGSIDTQYF. CDR3 sequence (DNA): TGTGCCTGGAGTGTGCCCGGGAGCATAGATACGCAGTATTTT.

The chain carries TRBV20-1 and TRBJ2-7, with 8 bases matching TRBD2. The CDR3 spans 14 residues. V gave up 2 bases and J gave up 1 base; unmatched junction bases: 4. Germline CDR1 reads DFQATT; CDR2 reads SNEGSKA (reference sequence). CDR3 residues: CSARSAGGSYEQYF. The CDR3 nucleotides are TGCAGTGCTAGAAGTGCGGGGGGATCCTACGAGCAGTACTTC.

CDR3 nucleotide sequence: TGTGCCAGTAGTAGAATGAAAGACACTGAAGCTTTCTTT. Encoded protein: CASSRMKDTEAFF. The chain couples TRBV19 to TRBJ1-1; no clear D gene. This CDR3 spans 13 amino acids. CDR1 and CDR2 (germline): LNHDA, SQIVND (reference sequence). Between the trimmed V and J ends, which lost 4 bases and 3 bases, there was a span of 9 bases. Together with reference TRBV19 and TRBJ1-1, the CDR3 gives the full variable domain: DGGITQSPKYLFRKEGQNVTLSCEQNLNHDAMYWYRQDPGQGLRLIYYSQIVNDFQKGDIAEGYSVSREKKESFPLTVTSAQKNPTAFYLCASSRMKDTEAFFGQGTRLTVV.

This clonotype was detected a few times. V and J are TRBV19 and TRBJ1-6; D perhaps matches TRBD1 (5 bases). Looked up from germline, CDR1 is LNHDA and CDR2 is SQIVND (reference sequence). This CDR3 region has 13 residues. The V end was cut by 8 bases, the J end by 4 bases, with 9 bases between. The DNA of the CDR3 is TGTGCCAGTGCCAGGGAGTATAATTCACCCCTCCACTTT. Translating it yields CASAREYNSPLHF.

This clonotype was counted a few times. This chain uses TRBV12-3 or TRBV12-4 with TRBJ1-1; TRBD1 agrees at 10 bases. CDR3 length: 13 residues. Trimming took 6 bases from V and 6 from J; bases not matched to a gene: 4. The CDR3: CASRAGQGAEAFF. CDR3 bases: TGTGCCAGCAGGGCTGGACAGGGGGCTGAAGCTTTCTTT.

This chain links TRBV6-2 or TRBV6-3 with TRBJ1-5; tentatively, D is TRBD1 (5 bases). The CDR3 covers 13 residues. Per the germline V gene, CDR1 is MNHEY and CDR2 is SVGEGT. The V end lost 5 bases, the J end lost 5 bases, and 10 bases lay between the germline ends. The CDR3 bases are TGTGCCAGCAGTCAGTGGGGGGATCAGCCCCAGCATTTT. Its translation is CASSQWGDQPQHF.

The gene calls are TRBV7-9 and TRBJ1-1; D gene ambiguous. The CDR3 loop spans 16 amino acids. Between the trimmed V and J ends, which lost 5 bases and 2 bases, there was a span of 18 bases. From germline, CDR1 is SEHNR and CDR2 FQNEAQ (reference sequence). The CDR3 nucleotides are TGTGCCAGCAGCCTCCGCGACACACAGCCAAACACTGAAGCTTTCTTT. It codes for CASSLRDTQPNTEAFF.

This clonotype was recorded a few times. The gene calls are TRBV4-2 and TRBJ2-5, with D perhaps TRBD2 (5 bases). Germline lookup yields CDR1 LGHNA and CDR2 YNFKEQ. CDR3 length: 14 amino acids. The V end was cut by 1 base, the J end by 5 bases, with 11 bases between. CDR3 region: CASSQGSRGETQYF. The CDR3 DNA follows: TGTGCCAGCAGCCAAGGGTCGCGAGGGGAGACCCAGTACTTC.